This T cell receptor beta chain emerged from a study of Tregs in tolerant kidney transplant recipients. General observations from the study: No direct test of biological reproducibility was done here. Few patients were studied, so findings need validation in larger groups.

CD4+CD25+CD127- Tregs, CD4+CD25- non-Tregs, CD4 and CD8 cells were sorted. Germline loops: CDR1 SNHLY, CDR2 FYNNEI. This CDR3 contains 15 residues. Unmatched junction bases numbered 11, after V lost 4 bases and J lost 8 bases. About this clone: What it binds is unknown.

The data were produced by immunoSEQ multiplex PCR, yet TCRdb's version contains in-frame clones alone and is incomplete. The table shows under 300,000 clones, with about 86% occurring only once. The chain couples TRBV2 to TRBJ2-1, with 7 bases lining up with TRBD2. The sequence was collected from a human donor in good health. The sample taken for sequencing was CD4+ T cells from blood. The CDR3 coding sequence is TGTGCCAGCAGTGGGCTAACGGGAGGTTCCGATGAGCAGTTCTTC. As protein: CASSGLTGGSDEQFF.